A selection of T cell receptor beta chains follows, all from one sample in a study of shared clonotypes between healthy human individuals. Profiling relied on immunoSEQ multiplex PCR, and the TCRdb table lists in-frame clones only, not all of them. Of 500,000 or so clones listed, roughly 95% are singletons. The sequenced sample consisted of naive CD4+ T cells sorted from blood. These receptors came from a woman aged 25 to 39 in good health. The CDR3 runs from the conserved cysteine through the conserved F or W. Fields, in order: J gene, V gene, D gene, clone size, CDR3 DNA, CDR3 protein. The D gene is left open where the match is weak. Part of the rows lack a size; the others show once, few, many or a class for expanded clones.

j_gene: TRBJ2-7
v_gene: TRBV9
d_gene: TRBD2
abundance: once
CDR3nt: TGTGCCAGCAGCGTAGGACTAGCGGTAAACTACGAGCAGTACTTC
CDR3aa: CASSVGLAVNYEQYF

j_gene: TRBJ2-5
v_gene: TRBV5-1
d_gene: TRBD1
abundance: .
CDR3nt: TGCGCCAGCAGTGTTCAGGGGGCTAGGGAGACCCAGTACTTC
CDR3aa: CASSVQGARETQYF

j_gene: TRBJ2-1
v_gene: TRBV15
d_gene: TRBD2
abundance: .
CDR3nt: TGTGCCACCAGCAGAGAACAAGCGGGAGGGTACAATGAGCAGTTCTTC
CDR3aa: CATSREQAGGYNEQFF

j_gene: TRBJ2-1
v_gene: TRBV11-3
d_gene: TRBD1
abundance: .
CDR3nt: TGTGCCAGCAGCTACAGGGGCGTCAATGAGCAGTTCTTC
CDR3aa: CASSYRGVNEQFF

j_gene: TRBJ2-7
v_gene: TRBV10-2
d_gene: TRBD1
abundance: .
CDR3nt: TGCGCCAGCAGTAAGGGATCCGGGACAGCGTACTACGAGCAGTACTTC
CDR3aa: CASSKGSGTAYYEQYF

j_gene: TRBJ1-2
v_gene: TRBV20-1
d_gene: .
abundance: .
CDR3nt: TGCAGTGCGGGGAACTATGGCTACACCTTC
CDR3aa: CSAGNYGYTF

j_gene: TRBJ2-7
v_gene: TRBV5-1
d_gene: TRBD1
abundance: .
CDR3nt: TGCGCCAGCAGCCCTCAAATGGGGACAGGGACCTACGAGCAGTACTTC
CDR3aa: CASSPQMGTGTYEQYF

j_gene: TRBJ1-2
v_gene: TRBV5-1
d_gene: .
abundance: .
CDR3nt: TGCGCCAGCACCAGGAGGTCCGGGGTCGCCTATGGCTACACCTTC
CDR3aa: CASTRRSGVAYGYTF

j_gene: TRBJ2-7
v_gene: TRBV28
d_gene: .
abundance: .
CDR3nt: TGTGCCAGCAGTTCCGCAGGGGTGCCCTACGAGCAGTACTTC
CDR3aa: CASSSAGVPYEQYF

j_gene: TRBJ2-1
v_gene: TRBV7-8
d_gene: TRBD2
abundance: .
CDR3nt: TGTGCCAGCAGCTTAGTAGTGACTAGCGGAAGCAATGAGCAGTTCTTC
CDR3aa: CASSLVVTSGSNEQFF

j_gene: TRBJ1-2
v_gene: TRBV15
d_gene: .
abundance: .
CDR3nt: TGTGCCACCAGCCGGAGGGCAGGCACTGCTAACTATGGCTACACCTTC
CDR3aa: CATSRRAGTANYGYTF

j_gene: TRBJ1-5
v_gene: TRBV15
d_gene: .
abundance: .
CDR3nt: TGTGCCACCAGCAGAGTTGTTATGTTGGGGTCTAGCAATCAGCCCCAGCATTTT
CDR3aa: CATSRVVMLGSSNQPQHF

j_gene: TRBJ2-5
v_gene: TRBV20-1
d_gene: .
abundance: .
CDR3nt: TGCAGTGCTAGGAGATCAGAGACCCAGTACTTC
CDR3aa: CSARRSETQYF

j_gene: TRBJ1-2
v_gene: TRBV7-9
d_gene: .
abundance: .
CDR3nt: TGTGCCAGCAGACTGGACAGCGGAACTTATGGCTACACCTTC
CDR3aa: CASRLDSGTYGYTF

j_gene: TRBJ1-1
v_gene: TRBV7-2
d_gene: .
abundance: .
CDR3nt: TGTGCCAGCAGCTTATGGGGCACGATGAACACTGAAGCTTTCTTT
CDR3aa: CASSLWGTMNTEAFF

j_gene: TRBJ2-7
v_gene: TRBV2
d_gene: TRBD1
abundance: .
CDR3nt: TGTGCCAGCAGTGAAATCGAAGGGACAGGGGTCGTGGCGGGTTACTTC
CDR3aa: CASSEIEGTGVVAGYF

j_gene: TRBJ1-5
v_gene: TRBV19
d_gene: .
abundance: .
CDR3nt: TGTGCCAGTAGTATAGTGACAGGAATCCCCATAACCCATCAGCCCCAGCATTTT
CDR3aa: CASSIVTGIPITHQPQHF

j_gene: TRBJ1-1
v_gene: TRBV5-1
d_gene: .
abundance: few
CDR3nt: TGCGCCAGCAGCTTGGCCCAGGCGGGGGGCACTGAAGCTTTCTTT
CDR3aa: CASSLAQAGGTEAFF

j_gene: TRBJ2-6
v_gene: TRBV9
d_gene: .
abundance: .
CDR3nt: TGTGCCAGCAGCGCCCACGTCCAGGGCTCTGGGGCCAACGTCCTGACTTTC
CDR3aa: CASSAHVQGSGANVLTF

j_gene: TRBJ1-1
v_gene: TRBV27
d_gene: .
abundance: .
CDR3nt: TGTGCCAGCAGTTTATCGATGGTCGGTAACACTGAAGCTTTCTTT
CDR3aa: CASSLSMVGNTEAFF

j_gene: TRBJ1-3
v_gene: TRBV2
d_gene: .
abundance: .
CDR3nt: TGTGCCAGCAGTCCCGGGGTAGGGACGGTGAGCTCTGGAAACACCATATATTTT
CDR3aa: CASSPGVGTVSSGNTIYF

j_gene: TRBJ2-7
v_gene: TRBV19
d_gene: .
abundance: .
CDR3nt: TGTGCCAGTAGTATAAAGGGCCGGTCGGGGGAGCAGTACTTC
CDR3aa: CASSIKGRSGEQYF

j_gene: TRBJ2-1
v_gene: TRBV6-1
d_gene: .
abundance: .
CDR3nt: TGTGCCAGCAGTGAGACAATAGGGGATGAGCAGTTCTTC
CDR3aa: CASSETIGDEQFF

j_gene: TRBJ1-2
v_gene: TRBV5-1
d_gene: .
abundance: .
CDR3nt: TGCGCCAGCAGCTTGGACCCCCAGGGGACTAACTATGGCTACACCTTC
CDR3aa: CASSLDPQGTNYGYTF

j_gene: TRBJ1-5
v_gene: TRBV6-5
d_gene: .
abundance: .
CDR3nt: TGTGCCAGCAGTCCCCAGGGCAAGGCCCGGAAGCCCCAGCATTTT
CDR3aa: CASSPQGKARKPQHF

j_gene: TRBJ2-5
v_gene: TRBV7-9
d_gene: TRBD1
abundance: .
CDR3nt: TGTGCCAGCAGCATCGGACAGGGGGAAGAGACCCAGTACTTC
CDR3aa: CASSIGQGEETQYF

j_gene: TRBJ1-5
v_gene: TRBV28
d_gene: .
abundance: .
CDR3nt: TGTGCCAGCATCCTTTTTGGGAATCAGCCCCAGCATTTT
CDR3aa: CASILFGNQPQHF

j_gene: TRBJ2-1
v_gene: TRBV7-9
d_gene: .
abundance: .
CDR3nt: TGTGCCAGCAGCTTAGTTAACCAACCCTACAATGAGCAGTTCTTC
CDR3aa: CASSLVNQPYNEQFF

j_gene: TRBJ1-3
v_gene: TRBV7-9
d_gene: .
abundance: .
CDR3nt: TGTGCCAGCAGCTTAGTGACAAACACCATATATTTT
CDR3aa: CASSLVTNTIYF

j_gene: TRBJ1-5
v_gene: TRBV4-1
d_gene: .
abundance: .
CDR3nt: TGCGCCAGCAGTCAATCAGGGGTTTTTCAGCCCCAGCATTTT
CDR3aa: CASSQSGVFQPQHF

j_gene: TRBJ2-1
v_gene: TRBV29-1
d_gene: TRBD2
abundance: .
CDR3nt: TGCAGCGTGCCGGGACTAGCGGGAGGTGTAGATGAGCAGTTCTTC
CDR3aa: CSVPGLAGGVDEQFF

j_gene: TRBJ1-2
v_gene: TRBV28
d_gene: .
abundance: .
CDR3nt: TGTGCCAGCAGCCTCGGGACCTCCTGGTATGGCTACACCTTC
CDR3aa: CASSLGTSWYGYTF

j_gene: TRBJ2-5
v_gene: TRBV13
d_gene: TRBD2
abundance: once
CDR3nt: TGTGCCAGCAGCTTAGGAATAGCGGGAGAATGGGAGACCCAGTACTTC
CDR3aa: CASSLGIAGEWETQYF

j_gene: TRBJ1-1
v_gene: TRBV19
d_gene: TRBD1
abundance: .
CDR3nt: TGTGCCAGTACCCGGACAGGGGGAGGGACTGAAGCTTTCTTT
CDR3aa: CASTRTGGGTEAFF

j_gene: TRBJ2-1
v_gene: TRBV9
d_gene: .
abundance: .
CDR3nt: TGTGCCAGCAGCGTAGACGGGCGCAGCTCCTACAATGAGCAGTTCTTC
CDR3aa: CASSVDGRSSYNEQFF

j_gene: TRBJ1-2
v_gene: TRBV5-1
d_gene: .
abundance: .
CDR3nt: TGCGCCAGCAGCTTGGATGGGGCAGGGGAAGGCTACACCTTC
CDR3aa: CASSLDGAGEGYTF

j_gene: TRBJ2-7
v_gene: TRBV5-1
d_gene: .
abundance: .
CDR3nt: TGCGCCAGCAGCCAGGCTCAGGGAGGGGGCGCGTACGAGCAGTACTTC
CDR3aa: CASSQAQGGGAYEQYF

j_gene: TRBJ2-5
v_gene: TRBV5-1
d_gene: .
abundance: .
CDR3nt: TGCGCCAGCAGCTTGGGACGGACCCAAGAGACCCAGTACTTC
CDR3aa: CASSLGRTQETQYF

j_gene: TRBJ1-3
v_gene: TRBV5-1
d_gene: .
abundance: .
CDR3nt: TGCGCCAGCAGCCCAGGAGGGGTAAGCTCTGGAAACACCATATATTTT
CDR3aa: CASSPGGVSSGNTIYF

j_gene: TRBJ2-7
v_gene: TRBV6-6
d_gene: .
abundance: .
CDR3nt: TGTGCCAGCTCTGCCCGGACCTACGAGCAGTACTTC
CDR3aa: CASSARTYEQYF